This paragraph reports one T cell receptor beta chain. The antigen is not known. This specimen belongs to a study of radiation and T cells in renal cell carcinoma. Time point reported: blood 2 weeks post-SBRT. The treatment here: 15 Gy SBRT to primary tumor, nephrectomy 4 weeks later. Regarding the study as a whole: From baseline, blood top tumor clonotypes peaked at 2 weeks post-radiation.

CDR3 size: 14 residues. CDR1 and CDR2 from the germline V gene are SEHNR and FQNEAQ (reference sequence). Between the trimmed V and J ends, which lost 3 bases and 5 bases, there was a span of 13 bases. Profiled with immunoSEQ multiplex PCR; TCRdb holds only in-frame clones, not every one. The sample contains almost 50,000 clones, more than 80% of which appear only once. Source: blood, taken from a patient whose treatment included radiotherapy and nephrectomy. The rearrangement uses TRBV7-9 and TRBJ1-1; a weak D match, TRBD1 (6 bases). This TCR derives from a woman in her 70s with renal cell carcinoma. The CDR3 protein is CASSFLQGGTEAFF. In nucleotides, the CDR3 is TGTGCCAGCAGCTTTCTACAGGGAGGGACTGAAGCTTTCTTT.